Following are 9 T cell receptor beta chains from one sample sequenced in a study of shared clonotypes between healthy human individuals. Only in-frame clones appear in the TCRdb table, and some are missing; sequencing was by immunoSEQ multiplex PCR. The table lists roughly 640,000 clones, roughly 70% of them singletons, with 1.5% to 2% in the top ten. The sample consisted of memory CD4+ T cells sorted from blood. Subset noted: CD45RA-negative fraction. Receptors were obtained from a woman younger than 45 in good health.

A few counts support this clone. The chain couples TRBV27 to TRBJ1-4; 8 bases match TRBD1. The germline V gene encodes CDR1 MNHEY and CDR2 SMNVEV (reference sequence). J was trimmed by 8 bases and V by 5 bases; bases with no gene match: 10. This CDR3 has 15 amino acids. This CDR3 is CASSTTRTGWEKLFF. The CDR3 DNA reads TGTGCCAGCAGTACCACTCGGACAGGGTGGGAAAAACTGTTTTTT. The complete variable domain, with remaining parts taken from reference TRBV27 and TRBJ1-4, reads EAQVTQNPRYLITVTGKKLTVTCSQNMNHEYMSWYRQDPGLGLRQIYYSMNVEVTDKGDVPEGYKVSRKEKRNFPLILESPSPNQTSLYFCASSTTRTGWEKLFFGSGTQLSVL.

The gene calls are TRBV28 and TRBJ2-3, with D perhaps matching TRBD2 (6 bases). The germline V gene encodes CDR1 MDHEN and CDR2 SYDVKM. V lost 3 bases, J lost 0 bases, and 7 bases lay in between. The CDR3 extends over 14 amino acids. CDR3: CASSFGTSTDTQYF. CDR3 DNA sequence: TGTGCCAGCAGTTTTGGGACTAGCACAGATACGCAGTATTTT. Full variable domain (rest looked up from reference TRBV28 and TRBJ2-3): DVKVTQSSRYLVKRTGEKVFLECVQDMDHENMFWYRQDPGLGLRLIYFSYDVKMKEKGDIPEGYSVSREKKERFSLILESASTNQTSMYLCASSFGTSTDTQYFGPGTRLTVL.

The V call is TRBV21-1, the J call TRBJ1-5; TRBD1 was called by the table and not checked on the DNA. TRBV21-1 is marked as a pseudogene. The CDR3 covers 13 residues. CDR3 loop: CASSKAGLGPQHF. The CDR3 DNA reads TGTGCCAGCAGCAAAGCTGGCCTTGGGCCCCAGCATTTT.

This chain links TRBV7-2 with TRBJ2-7; TRBD2 matches at 13 bases. With V trimmed by 4 bases and J by 0 bases, 9 bases remained unmatched. Germline V gene lookup returns CDR1 SGHTA and CDR2 FQGNSA. The CDR3 totals 18 residues. The CDR3 region has the DNA TGTGCCAGCAGCTCGCCGACTAGCGGGGGGCGAAGCTCCTACGAGCAGTACTTC. Translation gives CASSSPTSGGRSSYEQYF.

This chain uses TRBV11-3 with TRBJ1-4; D might be TRBD1 (5 bases). The V gene's germline CDR1 is SGHNT and CDR2 YENEEA. The CDR3 loop spans 10 amino acids. V was clipped by 4 bases and J by 13 bases, with 7 bases between them. CDR3 DNA sequence: TGTGCCAGCAGCTGCGGGACACTGTTTTTT. Protein sequence: CASSCGTLFF.

This chain uses TRBV9 with TRBJ2-1; 7 positions match TRBD2. The CDR3 length is 17 residues. CDR1 is SGDLS, CDR2 YYNGEE, per germline. V shed 4 bases and J 7 bases; nucleotides not matched to a gene: 17. The CDR3 loop is CASSTREAGAAHNEQFF. In DNA form, the CDR3 reads TGTGCCAGCAGCACCCGTGAGGCGGGAGCAGCACATAATGAGCAGTTCTTC.

The V and J genes are TRBV27 and TRBJ2-7, with D perhaps TRBD2 (5 bases). Germline CDR1 reads MNHEY; CDR2 reads SMNVEV (reference sequence). The V and J ends lost 6 bases and 1 base respectively, with 16 bases between them. The CDR3 contains 15 residues. The DNA for the CDR3 is TGTGCCAGCAGCCCCCCGGCGGGCACTTCCTACGAGCAGTACTTC. Translation gives CASSPPAGTSYEQYF.

The rearrangement joins TRBV30 to TRBJ2-5; D remains ambiguous. The V end was cut by 3 bases, the J end by 5 bases, with 10 bases between. This CDR3 has 12 amino acids. Germline CDR1 is GTSNPN and CDR2 is SVGIG (reference sequence). The CDR3 nucleotides are TGTGCCTGGAGAAGGGTGGATGAGACCCAGTACTTC. Its protein is CAWRRVDETQYF.

The rearrangement links TRBV7-8 to TRBJ1-2; 9 bases agree with TRBD1. CDR1 and CDR2 from the germline V gene are SGHVS and FQNEAQ. The CDR3 covers 15 residues. Unmatched junction bases numbered 7, after V lost 1 base and J lost 7 bases. The CDR3 sequence is CASSLEGQGISGYTF. CDR3 coding DNA: TGTGCCAGCAGCTTAGAGGGACAGGGAATCTCTGGCTACACCTTC.